This TCR beta chain was identified during a study of cytomegalovirus exposure and HLA in healthy donors. The CDR3 runs 18 residues. Trimming stripped 4 bases from V and 1 base from J, with 20 bases between. Germline V gene data show CDR1 as MGHRA and CDR2 as YSYEKL. The PCR had 60 Vbeta and 13 Jbeta primers. Measured with immunoSEQ multiplex PCR; TCRdb has only the in-frame clones, and not every one. This sample yields 65,000 to 75,000 clones, of which 74% are seen a single time; around 10% belongs to the top ten. This chain connects TRBV4-1 to TRBJ2-1; possible D gene TRBD1, 5 bases. The sequenced sample was PBMCs. This clonotype originated in a woman aged 55-70 years in good health and CMV-seropositive. DNA for the CDR3: TGCGCCAGCAGCCCTAAAGGCTGGACAACCTATTCCTACAATGAGCAGTTCTTC. Translating it yields CASSPKGWTTYSYNEQFF.